The clone carrying this T cell receptor beta chain was detected only a few times. The target antigen is unknown. This CDR3 has 15 residues. The germline gives CDR1 MNHNS, CDR2 SASEGT. V gave up 4 bases and J gave up 6 bases, with 16 bases separating them. This entry is derived from a study of Graves' ophthalmopathy and Graves' hyperthyroidism. The study, taken as a whole, reports: The model's prediction of ophthalmopathy progression had 70.59% sensitivity and approximately 77% specificity. Most thyroid clonotypes expanded beyond 0.001 frequency were also found in blood.

Transcripts of RNA were the source for amplifying TCR beta CDR3 regions. The first round was an RT-PCR with HTBI primers, and the second round was a multiplex PCR. TCRdb independently ran MiXCR on the multiplex PCR reads; one entry per CDR3 protein. The sample gives about 740,000 distinct CDR3 sequences, 40% of which show up once; 44% is in the top ten. Ophthalmopathy donors showed moderate-to-severe activity, CAS ≥3, NOSPECS ≥4 and a duration under 3 months. Clinical symptoms and serum thyroxine were used for diagnosis; TRAb, thyroid ultrasound and orbital computed tomography were also relied on. The sample was peripheral blood. The origin of this receptor is an adult man with Graves' ophthalmopathy. The V gene is TRBV6-1, the J gene TRBJ1-5, with a weak D call TRBD1 (5 bases). As DNA, the CDR3 is TGTGCCAGCAGTGTAGAGGCGGGGGGATCTCAGCCCCAGCATTTT. The encoded protein is CASSVEAGGSQPQHF.